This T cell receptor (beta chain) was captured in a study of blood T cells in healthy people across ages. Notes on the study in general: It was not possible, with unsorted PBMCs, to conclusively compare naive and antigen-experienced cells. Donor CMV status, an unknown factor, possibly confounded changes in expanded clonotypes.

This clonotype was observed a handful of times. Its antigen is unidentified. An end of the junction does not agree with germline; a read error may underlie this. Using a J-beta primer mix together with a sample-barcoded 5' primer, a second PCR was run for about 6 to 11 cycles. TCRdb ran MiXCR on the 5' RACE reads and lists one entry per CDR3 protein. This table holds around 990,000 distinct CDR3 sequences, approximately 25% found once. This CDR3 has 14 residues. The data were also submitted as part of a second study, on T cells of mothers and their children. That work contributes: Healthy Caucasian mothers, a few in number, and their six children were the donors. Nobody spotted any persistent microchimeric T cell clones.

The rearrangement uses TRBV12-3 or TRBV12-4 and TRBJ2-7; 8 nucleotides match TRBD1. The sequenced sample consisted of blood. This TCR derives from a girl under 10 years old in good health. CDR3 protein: CASSRRTGRYEQHF. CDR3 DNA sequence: TGTGCCAGCAGCCGCCGGACAGGGAGGTACGAGCAGCACTTC.